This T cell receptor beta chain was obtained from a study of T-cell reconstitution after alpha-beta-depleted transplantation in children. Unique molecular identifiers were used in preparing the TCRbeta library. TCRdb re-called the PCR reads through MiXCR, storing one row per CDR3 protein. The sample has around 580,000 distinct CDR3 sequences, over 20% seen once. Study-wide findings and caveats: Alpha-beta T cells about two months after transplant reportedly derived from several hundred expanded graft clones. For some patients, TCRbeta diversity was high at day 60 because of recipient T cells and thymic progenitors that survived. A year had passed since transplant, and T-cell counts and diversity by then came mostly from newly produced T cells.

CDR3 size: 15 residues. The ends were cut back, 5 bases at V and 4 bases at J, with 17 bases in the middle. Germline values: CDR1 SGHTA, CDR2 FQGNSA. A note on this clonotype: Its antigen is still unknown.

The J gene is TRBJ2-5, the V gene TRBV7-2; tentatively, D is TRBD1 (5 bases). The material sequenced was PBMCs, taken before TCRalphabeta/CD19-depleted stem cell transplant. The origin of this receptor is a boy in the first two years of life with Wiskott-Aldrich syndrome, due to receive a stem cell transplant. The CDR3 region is CASSLSARDGETQYF. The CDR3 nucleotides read TGTGCCAGCAGCCTTAGTGCCAGGGATGGAGAGACCCAGTACTTC.